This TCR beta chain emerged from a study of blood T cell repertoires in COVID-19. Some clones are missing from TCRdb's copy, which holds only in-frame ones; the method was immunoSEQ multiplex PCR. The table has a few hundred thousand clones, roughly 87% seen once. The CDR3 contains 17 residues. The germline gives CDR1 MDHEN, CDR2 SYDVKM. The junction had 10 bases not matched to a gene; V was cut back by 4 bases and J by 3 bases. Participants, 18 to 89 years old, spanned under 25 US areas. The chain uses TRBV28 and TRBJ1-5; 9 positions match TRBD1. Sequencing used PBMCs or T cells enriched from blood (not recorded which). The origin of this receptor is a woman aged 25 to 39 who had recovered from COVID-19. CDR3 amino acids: CASSSARQGGNNQPQHF. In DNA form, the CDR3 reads TGTGCCAGCAGTTCCGCCAGACAGGGGGGGAACAATCAGCCCCAGCATTTT.